This is a list of T cell receptor beta chains from one sample in a study of blood T cell repertoires in COVID-19. TCRdb's table, derived via immunoSEQ multiplex PCR, lists solely in-frame clones and lacks some. The sample consists of fewer than 700,000 clones, roughly nine tenths of them appearing once. Sequencing input: peripheral blood. These TCRs come from a woman aged 45 to 65 with COVID-19, enrolled during active disease. Each CDR3 is given with its conserved first and last residue. The size field is filled for only some rows; it gives once, few, many or a size class.

j_call	v_call	clone_size	cdr3_aa
TRBJ2-4	TRBV5-6	-	CASSLIGGRAKNIQYF
TRBJ2-3	TRBV19	-	CASSSLLRGDTDTQYF
TRBJ2-3	TRBV7-9	-	CAVRETDTQYF
TRBJ1-1	TRBV2	few	CASSARAGENTEAFF
TRBJ2-2	TRBV7-9	-	CASRVEGGELFF
TRBJ2-2	TRBV11-3	-	CASSFRSGARFF
TRBJ2-7	TRBV7-8	-	CASSLGVQGYEQYF
TRBJ2-5	TRBV19	few	CASRTGAIQETQYF
TRBJ1-3	TRBV2	-	CASRPRVSGNTIYF
TRBJ2-2	TRBV6-5	-	CASNSGANTGELFF
TRBJ2-5	TRBV5-4	-	CASSSTGSGGETQYF
TRBJ2-7	TRBV19	-	CASSIKGTGYEQYF
TRBJ2-2	TRBV5-5	few	CASSPWTGRTGELFF
TRBJ1-6	TRBV19	-	CATGQGNSPLHF
TRBJ2-1	TRBV5-8	few	CASSPGKREQFF
TRBJ1-1	TRBV28	few	CASRAPNTEAFF
TRBJ2-5	TRBV2	-	CASSPWDRGTETQYF
TRBJ2-7	TRBV10-2	-	CASSDIPPQAQYF
TRBJ2-3	TRBV2	-	CASTLTTSGSTDTQYF
TRBJ2-7	TRBV2	-	CANSLRGYEQYF
TRBJ2-5	TRBV7-2	once	CASSPGGRGRGETQYF
TRBJ2-4	TRBV4-1	-	CASSQDISAGLAGGLAKNIQYF
TRBJ2-7	TRBV5-1	-	CASSLNRRDYEQYF
TRBJ2-2	TRBV27	-	CASSFHRAGELFF
TRBJ1-2	TRBV6-5	-	CASTFTQGARNGYTF
TRBJ2-1	TRBV5-6	-	CASAWGLRGGENEQFF
TRBJ2-3	TRBV5-5	-	CASSFEGARAQYF
TRBJ2-5	TRBV4-1	-	CASSQEGSGGLGETQYF
TRBJ1-1	TRBV5-6	-	CASSLAPIGGNTEAFF
TRBJ1-5	TRBV28	-	CASSPPGGQGPNQPQHF
TRBJ2-7	TRBV28	-	CASSSLGRDEQYF
TRBJ1-1	TRBV11-2	-	CASSPRANTEAFF
TRBJ1-2	TRBV2	-	CASSPDRGNGGYTF
TRBJ1-2	TRBV29-1	few	CSVLWPGGAVGYTF
TRBJ2-1	TRBV4-1	-	CASSQGRLLRGNEQFF
TRBJ1-4	TRBV30	-	CAWRGGGGNEKLFF
TRBJ1-1	TRBV30	-	CAWKVGGTEAFF
TRBJ1-1	TRBV5-4	-	CASSNGQYTEAFF
TRBJ1-1	TRBV29-1	-	CSVGPRTGGVTEAFF
TRBJ2-1	TRBV19	-	CASSSRDLSWDEQFF
TRBJ1-3	TRBV30	-	CAWSVVRGAGNTIYF
TRBJ1-1	TRBV19	-	CASSSTVFGTEAFF
TRBJ2-2	TRBV10-1	-	CASSEDRHTGELFF
TRBJ1-1	TRBV29-1	-	CSGRQGNTEAFF
TRBJ2-5	TRBV5-4	-	CASSSDSKETQYF
TRBJ2-5	TRBV5-1	once	CASSLGGGHQETQYF
TRBJ2-3	TRBV7-3	-	CASSISGGRPDTQYF